Each of the 20 T cell receptor beta chains below was sequenced from the same sample in a study of Tregs in tolerant kidney transplant recipients. The nonmyeloablative bone marrow transplants came from related graft donors, with transient mixed chimerism. Repertoires were generated with immunoSEQ multiplex PCR, while TCRdb's copy carries only in-frame clones and drops some. The profile shows tens of thousands of clones, over 85% of them singletons. Sequencing used CD4+ T cells from blood (PBMCs), obtained 12 months after the transplant. The receptors stem from a human patient who received a combined kidney and bone marrow transplant. Some T cells could come from the graft donor.

V is TRBV7-9 and J is TRBJ1-1; D is undetermined. With 6 bases removed from V and 4 bases from J, the gap between germline ends came to 21 bases. The germline V gene encodes CDR1 SEHNR and CDR2 FQNEAQ (reference sequence). The CDR3 is 16 amino acids. The CDR3 nucleotides read TGTGCCAGCAGTCCCATTGGCCGGGAACGGGGCACTGAAGCTTTCTTT. Encoded protein: CASSPIGRERGTEAFF. Filled out from reference TRBV7-9 and TRBJ1-1, the complete variable domain reads DTGVSQNPRHKITKRGQNVTFRCDPISEHNRLYWYRQTLGQGPEFLTYFQNEAQLEKSRLLSDRFSAERPKGSFSTLEIQRTEQGDSAMYLCASSPIGRERGTEAFFGQGTRLTVV.

The V call is TRBV30, the J call TRBJ2-7; 7 nucleotides match TRBD1. The CDR3 runs to 12 residues. J lost 3 bases, V lost 4 bases, and 3 bases had no gene match. Germline CDR1 is GTSNPN and CDR2 is SVGIG (reference sequence). The CDR3 region has the DNA TGTGCCTGGACTGACAGGGTCTACGAGCAGTACTTC. Protein product: CAWTDRVYEQYF.

This clone has just a few counts. The chain couples TRBV9 to TRBJ1-2; maybe TRBD1 (5 bases). V was shortened by 0 bases and J by 8 bases, with 14 bases between the two germline ends. The CDR3 is 14 amino acids. The V gene's germline CDR1 is SGDLS and CDR2 YYNGEE. Here the CDR3 DNA reads TGTGCCAGCAGCGTAGAGGGTGGGGCAGGCGGCTACACCTTC. Residues: CASSVEGGAGGYTF. Based on the CDR3 plus reference TRBV9 and TRBJ1-2, the full variable domain is DSGVTQTPKHLITATGQRVTLRCSPRSGDLSVYWYQQSLDQGLQFLIQYYNGEERAKGNILERFSAQQFPDLHSELNLSSLELGDSALYFCASSVEGGAGGYTFGSGTRLTVV.

The CDR3 here is CASSSGQPFYEQYF. CDR3 nucleotides: TGCGCCAGCAGCTCTGGACAGCCGTTCTACGAGCAGTACTTC. This rearrangement joins TRBV5-1 to TRBJ2-7, with a weak D call TRBD1 (6 bases). The CDR3 covers 14 residues. CDR1 and CDR2 (germline): SGHRS, YFSETQ. Trimming removed 3 bases at V and 3 bases at J, with 13 bases between.

The V and J genes are TRBV19 and TRBJ1-1, with TRBD1 as a possible D gene (5 bases). The CDR3 contains 13 residues. Germline V gives CDR1 LNHDA, CDR2 SQIVND (reference sequence). V dropped 7 bases and J dropped 5 bases, with 14 bases sitting between them. CDR3 region: CASNPGRGTEAFF. In DNA, the CDR3 is TGTGCCAGTAATCCGGGGAGGGGAACTGAAGCTTTCTTT.

This chain links TRBV4-2 with TRBJ2-5; no firm D call. CDR3 length: 17 amino acids. With 1 base removed from V and 2 bases from J, the gap between germline ends came to 17 bases. Germline lookup yields CDR1 LGHNA and CDR2 YNFKEQ. CDR3 nucleotides: TGTGCCAGCAGCCAAGGAATTCTCCGGAGATTACAAGAGACCCAGTACTTC. Protein sequence: CASSQGILRRLQETQYF.

CDR3 DNA sequence: TGTGCCTGGAGTGTTAGCCTAGCTGGGGCCAACGTCCTGACTTTC. Protein: CAWSVSLAGANVLTF. The rearrangement links TRBV30 to TRBJ2-6; D unclear. This CDR3 is 15 amino acids long. V shed 0 bases and J shed 2 bases, with 8 bases lying between them. Germline CDR1 GTSNPN, CDR2 SVGIG (reference sequence).

Here the CDR3 reads CASHPSGSGYEQYF. Written as DNA, the CDR3 is TGTGCCAGCCACCCTAGCGGGAGTGGCTACGAGCAGTACTTC. V is TRBV19 and J is TRBJ2-7; 10 bases fit TRBD2. The germline V gene has CDR1 LNHDA and CDR2 SQIVND (reference sequence). The CDR3 covers 14 residues. After removal of 9 bases from V and 3 bases from J, the junction contained 8 bases not matched to a gene.

The chain is built from TRBV13 and TRBJ2-5; 7 nucleotides line up with TRBD2. The J call may be incorrect, as the DNA end agrees better with TRBJ2-7. The CDR3 has 16 residues. CDR1 and CDR2 (germline): PRHDT, FYEKMQ (reference sequence). CDR3 amino acids: CASSRTRSSPTYEQYF. CDR3 DNA: TGTGCCAGCAGCCGGACTAGAAGTTCACCTACCTACGAGCAGTACTTC.

This chain uses TRBV7-2 with TRBJ1-2; 9 positions agree with TRBD1. Germline V CDR1 and CDR2: SGHTA, FQGNSA. This CDR3 region has 17 residues. Trimming took 0 bases from V and 7 from J; bases not matched to a gene: 12. The CDR3 sequence is CASSLAVGNRGHGGYTF. Written as DNA, the CDR3 is TGTGCCAGCAGCTTAGCTGTCGGTAACAGGGGGCATGGTGGCTACACCTTC.

The chain employs TRBV19 and TRBJ2-7, with 8 bases that match TRBD2. V lost 2 bases to trimming and J lost 3 bases; unmatched junction nucleotides: 3. Looked up from germline, CDR1 is LNHDA and CDR2 is SQIVND (reference sequence). CDR3 size: 14 residues. CDR3 in DNA: TGTGCCAGTAGTATATTAGCGGGGAACTACGAGCAGTACTTC. Translation: CASSILAGNYEQYF.

There are a few counts of this clone. The chain is built from TRBV30 and TRBJ2-5; maybe TRBD2 (6 bases). This CDR3 contains 13 residues. V gave up 1 base and J gave up 5 bases, with 11 bases separating them. Germline V gene sequence: CDR1 GTSNPN, CDR2 SVGIG (reference sequence). The CDR3 DNA is TGTGCCTGGAGTGGGCGGGGTCAGGAGACCCAGTACTTC. The encoded protein is CAWSGRGQETQYF.

The V gene is TRBV4-3, the J gene TRBJ2-1; D ambiguous. V was cut by 0 bases and J by 1 base, with 10 bases left in between. The germline CDR1 and CDR2 sequences are LGHNA and YSLEER. This CDR3 has 16 amino acids. The chain's CDR3 is CASSQEGLVSYNEQFF. CDR3 bases: TGCGCCAGCAGCCAAGAAGGTCTAGTTTCCTACAATGAGCAGTTCTTC.

The chain uses TRBV18 and TRBJ1-4; 8 bases align to TRBD1. Germline CDR1 KGHSH, CDR2 LQKENI. V lost 2 bases, J lost 8 bases, and 7 bases stayed unmatched. The CDR3 sequence is 15 residues long. The DNA of the CDR3 is TGTGCCAGCTCACCAGGGACAGGCGGCGGCGAAAAACTGTTTTTT. Translated: CASSPGTGGGEKLFF.

The gene calls are TRBV5-1 and TRBJ2-6; TRBD1 matches at 9 bases. Germline CDR1 is SGHRS and CDR2 is YFSETQ. The CDR3 runs to 16 residues. The V segment lost 4 bases and the J segment 3 bases; nucleotides outside the gene matches: 5. For the CDR3, the DNA is TGCGCCAGCAGCCAACAGGGGGCGGGTGGGGCCAACGTCCTGACTTTC. Its translation: CASSQQGAGGANVLTF.

The chain uses TRBV11-3 and TRBJ2-1; 7 nucleotides agree with TRBD2. J lost 1 base, V lost 3 bases, and 6 bases had no gene match. Germline CDR1 and CDR2: SGHNT and YENEEA. The length of the CDR3 is 16 residues. CDR3 DNA sequence: TGTGCCAGCAGCTTGGGCGGGAGCGTTTCCTACAATGAGCAGTTCTTC. Protein product: CASSLGGSVSYNEQFF.

This chain links TRBV11-3 with TRBJ2-7, with TRBD1 matching over 7 bases. There are 15 residues in the CDR3. Germline V gene lookup returns CDR1 SGHNT and CDR2 YENEEA. V dropped 5 bases and J dropped 2; count of bases not matched to a gene: 9. Here the CDR3 reads CASSRQTGPAYEQYF. In DNA, the CDR3 is TGTGCCAGCAGCCGACAGACAGGGCCAGCCTACGAGCAGTACTTC.

V and J are TRBV5-1 and TRBJ2-6, with no clear D. Germline values: CDR1 SGHRS, CDR2 YFSETQ. Trimming removed 2 bases from V and 2 bases from J, with 8 bases in between. CDR3 length equals 15 residues. In nucleotides, the CDR3 is TGCGCCAGCAGCTTAGAAGCTCCTGGGGCCAACGTCCTGACTTTC. It translates to CASSLEAPGANVLTF.

V gene TRBV9 combines with J gene TRBJ2-7; 7 bases map to TRBD1. The CDR3 loop spans 14 amino acids. V shed 4 bases, J shed 2 bases, and the junction held 6 bases outside the gene matches. Per the germline V gene, CDR1 is SGDLS and CDR2 is YYNGEE. In DNA form, the CDR3 reads TGTGCCAGCAGCCCCCGGACAGGACCCTACGAGCAGTACTTC. It encodes CASSPRTGPYEQYF.

The J gene is TRBJ1-2, the V gene TRBV2, with D tentatively TRBD1 (5 bases). V was shortened by 5 bases and J by 4 bases, with 8 bases between the two germline ends. CDR3 length equals 12 residues. Per the germline V gene, CDR1 is SNHLY and CDR2 is FYNNEI. CDR3 sequence (DNA): TGTGCCAGCAGTCGACAGAGCTATGGCTACACCTTC. This gives the protein CASSRQSYGYTF.